Listed below are T cell receptor beta chains from one sample, sequenced in a study of cytomegalovirus exposure and HLA in healthy donors. Generated by immunoSEQ multiplex PCR, the TCRdb table keeps only in-frame clones and is missing some. Among over 200,000 clones listed, approximately 87% were seen once. The sequenced sample consisted of PBMCs. Receptors were obtained from a woman between 18 and 29 years old in good health and CMV-seronegative. Both conserved end residues are part of each CDR3. Fields, in order: clone size, J gene, V gene, CDR3 protein. Only some rows state a clone size, as once, few, many or a class for expanded clones.

clone_size: .
j_call: TRBJ1-3
v_call: TRBV29-1
cdr3_aa: CSVERLSGNTIYF

clone_size: .
j_call: TRBJ1-6
v_call: TRBV7-8
cdr3_aa: CASSPTGGRGNSPLHF

clone_size: .
j_call: TRBJ2-7
v_call: TRBV5-1
cdr3_aa: CASSSGYEQYF

clone_size: few
j_call: TRBJ1-3
v_call: TRBV4-2
cdr3_aa: CASSPENGNTIYF

clone_size: few
j_call: TRBJ2-7
v_call: TRBV28
cdr3_aa: CASSLGTGGAQYF

clone_size: .
j_call: TRBJ2-7
v_call: TRBV6-5
cdr3_aa: CASSSARTGTYEQYF

clone_size: once
j_call: TRBJ1-2
v_call: TRBV29-1
cdr3_aa: CSAGTGAIKNGYTF

clone_size: .
j_call: TRBJ1-2
v_call: TRBV23-1
cdr3_aa: CASSQSPKRDYGYTF

clone_size: few
j_call: TRBJ1-2
v_call: TRBV7-9
cdr3_aa: CASITTPATNYGYTF

clone_size: .
j_call: TRBJ1-1
v_call: TRBV23-1
cdr3_aa: CASSPQGPGTEAFF

clone_size: few
j_call: TRBJ1-5
v_call: TRBV19
cdr3_aa: CASSRGNQPQHF

clone_size: .
j_call: TRBJ2-5
v_call: TRBV7-2
cdr3_aa: CASTRLAGDQETQYF

clone_size: .
j_call: TRBJ2-5
v_call: TRBV29-1
cdr3_aa: CSVEGSLGGETQYF

clone_size: .
j_call: TRBJ2-3
v_call: TRBV27
cdr3_aa: CASRSSGTDTQYF

clone_size: .
j_call: TRBJ2-7
v_call: TRBV15
cdr3_aa: CATSRGQGVYEQYF

clone_size: few
j_call: TRBJ1-5
v_call: TRBV19
cdr3_aa: CASSIVGNQPQHF

clone_size: few
j_call: TRBJ2-1
v_call: TRBV14
cdr3_aa: CASSPLAGIYNEQFF

clone_size: .
j_call: TRBJ2-1
v_call: TRBV15
cdr3_aa: CATSRDRLAGVNEQFF

clone_size: .
j_call: TRBJ1-4
v_call: TRBV27
cdr3_aa: CASSKREGEKLFF

clone_size: few
j_call: TRBJ2-7
v_call: TRBV28
cdr3_aa: CASSLDRFRSSYEQYF

clone_size: .
j_call: TRBJ2-3
v_call: TRBV2
cdr3_aa: CASSDPGGTDTQYF

clone_size: .
j_call: TRBJ2-3
v_call: TRBV5-4
cdr3_aa: CASSSWTSGDGDTQYF

clone_size: once
j_call: TRBJ2-1
v_call: TRBV6-1
cdr3_aa: CAVGTSGAYNEQFF

clone_size: .
j_call: TRBJ2-2
v_call: TRBV4-1
cdr3_aa: CASSPPGAGKNTGELFF

clone_size: .
j_call: TRBJ2-7
v_call: TRBV4-1
cdr3_aa: CASSQGGGYEQYF

clone_size: few
j_call: TRBJ1-1
v_call: TRBV9
cdr3_aa: CASSVAPMNTEAFF

clone_size: .
j_call: TRBJ1-5
v_call: TRBV7-9
cdr3_aa: CASSPTGKHSNQPQHF

clone_size: .
j_call: TRBJ2-1
v_call: TRBV27
cdr3_aa: CASSLFNTGGGLGEQFF

clone_size: .
j_call: TRBJ1-2
v_call: TRBV29-1
cdr3_aa: CSVGWGIHGYTF

clone_size: .
j_call: TRBJ2-7
v_call: TRBV30
cdr3_aa: CAWAMGGSSYEQYF

clone_size: .
j_call: TRBJ1-5
v_call: TRBV28
cdr3_aa: CASSFGQGHFQPQHF

clone_size: .
j_call: TRBJ1-2
v_call: TRBV5-4
cdr3_aa: CASSVPGQHYGYTF

clone_size: .
j_call: TRBJ2-7
v_call: TRBV12-2
cdr3_aa: CASRLEYPEQYF

clone_size: .
j_call: TRBJ1-1
v_call: TRBV7-6
cdr3_aa: CASTLLAGRGTEAFF

clone_size: .
j_call: TRBJ2-7
v_call: TRBV28
cdr3_aa: CASSFGGTGSYEQYF

clone_size: .
j_call: TRBJ1-5
v_call: TRBV30
cdr3_aa: CAWSVLSGGNQPQHF

clone_size: few
j_call: TRBJ1-5
v_call: TRBV6-1
cdr3_aa: CASSPTPGSNQPQHF